Listed here are 24 T cell receptor beta chains from one sample, sequenced in a study of OX40 agonist ivuxolimab in advanced cancers. The repertoire was sequenced with immunoSEQ multiplex PCR; TCRdb's copy has only in-frame clones and lacks some. The sample lists over 50,000 clones; roughly 85% were seen once. The sample here was CD4+ or CD8+ T cells sorted from blood, taken in a trial of the OX40 agonist ivuxolimab. These receptor sequences come from an adult with an advanced solid tumor such as melanoma, head and neck, liver or kidney cancer.

The DNA of the CDR3 is TGCGCCAGCAGCTTTACACTCCCTTCAGATACGCAGTATTTT. Protein: CASSFTLPSDTQYF. V is TRBV5-1 and J is TRBJ2-3; no clear D. Germline CDR1 is SGHRS and CDR2 is YFSETQ. The V end was cut by 2 bases, the J end by 4 bases, with 11 bases between. The CDR3 contains 14 residues.

The rearrangement links TRBV5-4 to TRBJ1-3; D is unresolved. The CDR3 contains 16 residues. The V gene lost 3 bases and the J gene lost 10 bases, with 23 bases spanning the gap. From germline, CDR1 is SGHNT and CDR2 YYREEE (reference sequence). CDR3 in amino acids: CASSSRTDTNPDTIYF. The DNA of the CDR3 is TGTGCCAGCAGCTCCAGAACCGATACAAACCCTGATACCATATATTTT. The whole variable domain, filled in from reference TRBV5-4 and TRBJ1-3, reads ETGVTQSPTHLIKTRGQQVTLRCSSQSGHNTVSWYQQALGQGPQFIFQYYREEENGRGNFPPRFSGLQFPNYSSELNVNALELDDSALYLCASSSRTDTNPDTIYFGEGSWLTVV.

The chain links TRBV30 to TRBJ2-7; TRBD2 agrees at 13 bases. V was clipped by 0 bases and J by 3 bases; unmatched bases: 2. The CDR3 totals 15 residues. CDR1 GTSNPN and CDR2 SVGIG come from the germline V gene (reference sequence). The CDR3 is CAWSVRTSGSYEQYF. CDR3 bases: TGTGCCTGGAGTGTAAGGACTAGCGGGAGCTACGAGCAGTACTTC.

V gene TRBV7-7 combines with J gene TRBJ2-5, with 8 nucleotides matching TRBD2. J lost 3 bases, V lost 6 bases, and 15 bases had no gene match. CDR1 is SSHAT and CDR2 is FNYEAQ in the germline V gene (reference sequence). This CDR3 has 17 residues. CDR3 nucleotides: TGTGCCAGCAGACGACCGCGCGGGACTAGGGGGAAAGAGACCCAGTACTTC. Residues: CASRRPRGTRGKETQYF.

J is TRBJ1-3 and V is TRBV6-1; unclear D gene. Trimming removed 7 bases from V and 0 bases from J, with 10 bases in between. The CDR3 has 14 residues. CDR1 and CDR2 (germline): MNHNS, SASEGT. CDR3 coding DNA: TGTGCCAGCAAGGACGAAAACTCTGGAAACACCATATATTTT. Protein: CASKDENSGNTIYF.

The chain is built from TRBV5-4 and TRBJ2-2, with 9 bases lining up with TRBD1. V lost 3 bases to trimming and J lost 6 bases; unmatched junction nucleotides: 6. The CDR3 loop spans 15 amino acids. Germline assignment: CDR1 SGHNT and CDR2 YYREEE (reference sequence). The CDR3 region is CASSSGQGDAGELFF. Here the CDR3 DNA reads TGTGCCAGCAGCTCGGGACAGGGAGACGCCGGGGAGCTGTTTTTT.

This CDR3 reads CASSLDRNNEQYF. Here the CDR3 DNA reads TGTGCCAGCAGCTTGGACAGGAACAACGAGCAGTACTTC. This chain links TRBV7-2 with TRBJ2-7; 7 positions agree with TRBD1. The CDR3 is 13 residues long. CDR1 is SGHTA, CDR2 FQGNSA, per germline. V was pared by 3 bases and J by 5 bases, with 4 bases of the junction left unmatched.

The CDR3 reads CASSLVGDTQYF. Written as DNA, the CDR3 is TGTGCCAGCAGCTTAGTAGGAGATACGCAGTATTTT. This chain links TRBV11-2 with TRBJ2-3; D uncertain. Trimming pared 1 base from V and 5 bases from J, leaving 4 bases between. The CDR3 extends over 12 amino acids. Germline CDR1 reads SGHAT; CDR2 reads FQNNGV.

The V and J genes are TRBV10-3 and TRBJ2-7; 11 nucleotides agree with TRBD2. This CDR3 is 14 amino acids long. The V and J ends lost 6 bases and 3 bases, in that order; junction bases with no gene match: 4. CDR1 is ENHRY, CDR2 SYGVKD, per germline. The CDR3 bases are TGTGCCATCAGGGACGGGACTAGCGGCTACGAGCAGTACTTC. As protein: CAIRDGTSGYEQYF.

This sequence joins TRBV19 and TRBJ2-2; D is tentatively TRBD1 or TRBD2 (5 bases each). Germline V gene data show CDR1 as LNHDA and CDR2 as SQIVND (reference sequence). The CDR3 extends over 14 amino acids. V was trimmed by 4 bases and J by 3 bases, leaving 9 bases between them. The CDR3 is CASSRGAYTGELFF. CDR3 DNA sequence: TGTGCCAGTAGTAGAGGGGCCTACACCGGGGAGCTGTTTTTT.

The rearrangement uses TRBV4-1 and TRBJ2-7; D gene ambiguous. Trimming removed 0 bases from V and 4 bases from J, with 13 bases in between. The CDR3 has 15 residues. CDR1 MGHRA and CDR2 YSYEKL come from the germline V gene. The CDR3 DNA follows: TGCGCCAGCAGCCAAGAGGAAAGGATCGGGTACGAGCAGTACTTC. Protein product: CASSQEERIGYEQYF.

The V call is TRBV27, the J call TRBJ1-4, with TRBD1 matching over 8 bases. CDR1 is MNHEY, CDR2 SMNVEV, per germline (reference sequence). J was trimmed by 7 bases and V by 6 bases; bases with no gene match: 10. The CDR3 loop spans 15 amino acids. The CDR3 loop reads CASSEVGTGGEKLFF. CDR3 DNA: TGTGCCAGCAGCGAGGTCGGGACAGGAGGTGAAAAACTGTTTTTT. Looking up the rest from reference TRBV27 and TRBJ1-4 gives the full variable domain: EAQVTQNPRYLITVTGKKLTVTCSQNMNHEYMSWYRQDPGLGLRQIYYSMNVEVTDKGDVPEGYKVSRKEKRNFPLILESPSPNQTSLYFCASSEVGTGGEKLFFGSGTQLSVL.

In DNA, the CDR3 is TGCGCCAGCAGCCAAGATGACCCGCAGGGTTCCTACGAGCAGTACTTC. The encoded protein is CASSQDDPQGSYEQYF. The chain combines TRBV4-1 with TRBJ2-7; a weak D match, TRBD1 (5 bases). Trimming took 0 bases from V and 1 from J, leaving 13 bases between them. Per the germline V gene, CDR1 is MGHRA and CDR2 is YSYEKL. CDR3 length equals 16 residues.

This clone has only one observation. This sequence joins TRBV28 and TRBJ2-2, with D uncertain. This CDR3 comprises 13 residues. Deletions cut 6 bases from V and 2 bases from J, with 7 bases between. Germline CDR1 MDHEN, CDR2 SYDVKM. The CDR3 sequence is CASRASNTGELFF. DNA of the CDR3: TGTGCCAGCAGGGCGTCTAACACCGGGGAGCTGTTTTTT.

For the CDR3, the DNA is TGTGCCAGCAGTGAAGGGACAGGGGTCAATGAGCAGTTCTTC. Protein product: CASSEGTGVNEQFF. The chain couples TRBV6-5 to TRBJ2-1; 10 bases align to TRBD1. V dropped 5 bases and J dropped 6; count of bases not matched to a gene: 4. CDR1 and CDR2 (germline): MNHEY, SVGAGI. The CDR3 is 14 amino acids.

J is TRBJ2-1 and V is TRBV7-9; D not resolved. Germline-derived CDR1 and CDR2 are SEHNR and FQNEAQ (reference sequence). This CDR3 region has 15 residues. The V gene lost 1 base and the J gene lost 0 bases, with 7 bases spanning the gap. Written as DNA, the CDR3 is TGTGCCAGCAGCTTAGGAGTGCCCTCCTACAATGAGCAGTTCTTC. This sequence encodes CASSLGVPSYNEQFF.

V and J are TRBV9 and TRBJ2-2, with 9 nucleotides matching TRBD2. V was clipped by 4 bases and J by 4 bases; unmatched bases: 5. Looked up from germline, CDR1 is SGDLS and CDR2 is YYNGEE. CDR3 size: 15 residues. The CDR3 here is CASSPRAGGTGELFF. The CDR3 DNA follows: TGTGCCAGCAGCCCCAGAGCGGGAGGCACCGGGGAGCTGTTTTTT.

This clone came up once. The J gene is TRBJ2-1, the V gene TRBV5-6, with 8 nucleotides matching TRBD2. This CDR3 is built from 15 residues. The germline V gene has CDR1 SGHDT and CDR2 YYEEEE. With V trimmed by 0 bases and J by 7 bases, 6 bases remained unmatched. CDR3 coding DNA: TGTGCCAGCAGCTTGGTAGCGGGACCCGGAAATGAGCAGTTCTTC. Translation: CASSLVAGPGNEQFF. Complete variable domain (other parts from reference TRBV5-6 and TRBJ2-1): DAGVTQSPTHLIKTRGQQVTLRCSPKSGHDTVSWYQQALGQGPQFIFQYYEEEERQRGNFPDRFSGHQFPNYSSELNVNALLLGDSALYLCASSLVAGPGNEQFFGPGTRLTVL.

V gene TRBV29-1 combines with J gene TRBJ2-7; 10 nucleotides agree with TRBD1. The CDR3 is 13 residues long. The germline V gene encodes CDR1 SQVTM and CDR2 ANQGSEA. After removal of 7 bases from V and 6 bases from J, the junction contained 9 bases not matched to a gene. In DNA, the CDR3 is TGCAGCGGGGGGTCGGGACAGGGGAGCGAGCAGTACTTC. This codes for CSGGSGQGSEQYF.

The chain recombines TRBV7-8 with TRBJ2-7; D is unclear. V lost 6 bases and J lost 7, with 13 bases in between. CDR1 is SGHVS and CDR2 is FQNEAQ in the germline V gene. The CDR3 sequence is 12 residues long. The CDR3 DNA sequence: TGTGCCAGCAGAGGGCGGAGCTGGGAGCAGTACTTC. It translates to CASRGRSWEQYF. Full variable domain (rest looked up from reference TRBV7-8 and TRBJ2-7): GAGVSQSPRYKVAKRGQDVALRCDPISGHVSLFWYQQALGQGPEFLTYFQNEAQLDKSGLPSDRFFAERPEGSVSTLKIQRTQQEDSAVYLCASRGRSWEQYFGPGTRLTVT.

This clone was counted a few times. The genes are TRBV6-5 and TRBJ1-2, with D possibly TRBD1 on 5 matching bases. Trimming removed 4 bases at V and 3 bases at J, with 12 bases between. This CDR3 region has 14 residues. Germline lookup yields CDR1 MNHEY and CDR2 SVGAGI. DNA for the CDR3: TGTGCCAGCAGTTCCCCGAGGGGTGACTATGGCTACACCTTC. It codes for CASSSPRGDYGYTF.

V is TRBV19 and J is TRBJ1-5; TRBD1 is a possible D gene (5 bases). V was trimmed by 3 bases and J by 1 base, leaving 10 bases between them. The CDR3 has 15 amino acids. CDR1 LNHDA and CDR2 SQIVND come from the germline V gene (reference sequence). The CDR3 region is CASSMQGRSNQPQHF. CDR3 DNA sequence: TGTGCCAGTAGTATGCAGGGTAGGAGCAATCAGCCCCAGCATTTT.

This chain links TRBV5-1 with TRBJ2-5; D gene unclear. The germline V gene encodes CDR1 SGHRS and CDR2 YFSETQ. The CDR3 covers 13 residues. The V end lost 0 bases, the J end lost 4 bases, and 7 bases lay between the germline ends. The CDR3 loop reads CASSLGQAETQYF. As DNA, the CDR3 is TGCGCCAGCAGCTTGGGCCAGGCAGAGACCCAGTACTTC.

This chain's CDR3 is CASSPSGEETQYF. Here the CDR3 DNA reads TGCGCCAGCAGTCCGAGTGGGGAAGAGACCCAGTACTTC. The gene calls are TRBV5-1 and TRBJ2-5; unclear D gene. This CDR3 is 13 amino acids long. Germline V CDR1 and CDR2: SGHRS, YFSETQ. The V gene lost 5 bases and the J gene lost 3 bases, with 11 bases spanning the gap.